These 17 T cell receptor beta chains originate from one sample sequenced in a study of blood T cell repertoires in COVID-19. Here immunoSEQ multiplex PCR was the method, and the copy in TCRdb shows in-frame clones only, minus some. The sample consists of some 250,000 clones, roughly 90% of them appearing once. The sequencing sample was made of peripheral blood. These receptor sequences come from a woman in her 30s with acute or convalescent COVID-19.

The chain has TRBV6-5 and TRBJ1-3, with no clear D. CDR1 is MNHEY and CDR2 is SVGAGI in the germline V gene. Trimming stripped 4 bases from V and 0 bases from J, with 7 bases between. The CDR3 extends over 14 amino acids. CDR3 amino acids: CASSFASSGNTIYF. DNA for the CDR3: TGTGCCAGCAGTTTCGCCAGCTCTGGAAACACCATATATTTT.

CDR3 protein: CAISEGGYGYTF. CDR3 DNA sequence: TGTGCCATCAGTGAGGGCGGTTATGGCTACACCTTC. The chain recombines TRBV10-3 with TRBJ1-2; no clear D. V was cut by 2 bases and J by 5 bases, with 6 bases left in between. Germline V gene lookup returns CDR1 ENHRY and CDR2 SYGVKD. CDR3 length equals 12 residues.

The chain carries TRBV19 and TRBJ2-7; the match to TRBD1 covers 8 bases. Trimming removed 7 bases from V and 6 bases from J; junction bases left unmatched: 11. The CDR3 loop spans 14 amino acids. Looked up from germline, CDR1 is LNHDA and CDR2 is SQIVND (reference sequence). CDR3 DNA sequence: TGTGCCAGTACCGCCGGGACAGGTAGGTCCGAGCAGTACTTC. This codes for CASTAGTGRSEQYF.

This rearrangement joins TRBV13 to TRBJ1-4; D is perhaps TRBD1 (5 bases). CDR3 size: 18 residues. Germline lookup yields CDR1 PRHDT and CDR2 FYEKMQ (reference sequence). V was clipped by 1 base and J by 1 base, with 16 bases between them. The CDR3 region has the DNA TGTGCCAGCAGCTTAGCGGGCAGGGCTAAACAAACTAATGAAAAACTGTTTTTT. Amino acids: CASSLAGRAKQTNEKLFF.

This chain uses TRBV4-2 with TRBJ2-1; tentatively, D is TRBD2 (5 bases). The V gene lost 1 base and the J gene lost 3 bases, with 13 bases spanning the gap. Germline CDR1 and CDR2: LGHNA and YNFKEQ. CDR3 length: 16 residues. The chain's CDR3 is CASSQVSGENYNEQFF. CDR3 nucleotide sequence: TGTGCCAGCAGCCAAGTTAGTGGGGAGAACTACAATGAGCAGTTCTTC.

The chain links TRBV19 to TRBJ1-5; maybe TRBD1 (5 bases). This CDR3 spans 15 amino acids. V gave up 8 bases and J gave up 3 bases, with 17 bases separating them. The germline V gene has CDR1 LNHDA and CDR2 SQIVND (reference sequence). The CDR3 loop reads CASAWGSAHNQPQHF. CDR3 DNA sequence: TGTGCCAGTGCCTGGGGCTCGGCCCACAATCAGCCCCAGCATTTT.

V is TRBV5-1 and J is TRBJ2-1, with 8 positions matching TRBD2. Looked up from germline, CDR1 is SGHRS and CDR2 is YFSETQ. The CDR3 extends over 16 amino acids. V lost 4 bases to trimming and J lost 6 bases; unmatched junction nucleotides: 12. CDR3 protein: CASSLSPGGAANEQFF. CDR3 coding DNA: TGCGCCAGCAGCCTTTCGCCGGGAGGGGCGGCCAATGAGCAGTTCTTC.

J is TRBJ1-5 and V is TRBV6-2 or TRBV6-3, with D uncertain. The ends were cut back, 6 bases at V and 3 bases at J, with 6 bases in the middle. CDR3 size: 12 residues. Looked up from germline, CDR1 is MNHEY and CDR2 is SVGEGT. The CDR3 DNA reads TGTGCCAGCAGCACACACAATCAGCCCCAGCATTTT. Encoded protein: CASSTHNQPQHF.

The chain is built from TRBV7-7 and TRBJ1-5, with D unclear. Trimming left V 4 bases short and J 7 bases short, with 14 bases between. Germline V gene data show CDR1 as SSHAT and CDR2 as FNYEAQ (reference sequence). The CDR3 sequence is 14 residues long. CDR3: CASSCRRVGQPQHF. In DNA, the CDR3 is TGTGCCAGCAGCTGTCGGCGGGTGGGGCAGCCCCAGCATTTT.

Note on this clone: The junction shows a germline mismatch at one end, possibly a read error. This chain joins TRBV29-1 and TRBJ2-1, with D possibly TRBD2 on 5 matching bases. Germline V gene lookup returns CDR1 SQVTM and CDR2 ANQGSEA. This CDR3 is 12 amino acids long. The CDR3 DNA reads TGCAGCGTGGGTTGGCCGGGAAATGCGCAGTTCTTC. Amino acids: CSVGWPGNAQFF.

The genes are TRBV9 and TRBJ2-7; maybe TRBD1 (5 bases). The germline gives CDR1 SGDLS, CDR2 YYNGEE. Trimming pared 0 bases from V and 5 bases from J, leaving 18 bases between. The CDR3 has 16 amino acids. CDR3 region: CASSVGQGRRFDEQYF. The CDR3 DNA is TGTGCCAGCAGCGTAGGGCAGGGAAGGAGATTCGACGAGCAGTACTTC.

This chain links TRBV14 with TRBJ1-6; D gene uncertain. Germline V gene lookup returns CDR1 SGHDN and CDR2 FVKESK. The CDR3 totals 12 residues. V was cut by 5 bases and J by 7 bases, with 6 bases left in between. DNA for the CDR3: TGTGCCAGCAGCAAACACAATTCACCCCTCCACTTT. Translated, it gives CASSKHNSPLHF.

This clone was detected only once. The genes are TRBV9 and TRBJ1-4; the match to TRBD1 covers 9 bases. The CDR3 covers 16 residues. V lost 3 bases and J lost 8; bases outside the gene matches: 11. Germline CDR1 reads SGDLS; CDR2 reads YYNGEE. CDR3 sequence reads: CASSGEEGQGREKLFF. For the CDR3, the DNA is TGTGCCAGCAGCGGGGAAGAGGGACAGGGAAGGGAAAAACTGTTTTTT.

The rearrangement joins TRBV27 to TRBJ1-1, with a tentative D call TRBD1 (5 bases). Trimming shortened V by 3 bases and J by 3 bases, and 11 bases separated the two germline ends. The CDR3 is 14 amino acids. Germline loops: CDR1 MNHEY, CDR2 SMNVEV (reference sequence). This CDR3 reads CASSFRGLDTEAFF. In DNA form, the CDR3 reads TGTGCCAGCAGTTTTCGGGGGTTGGACACTGAAGCTTTCTTT.

The chain links TRBV27 to TRBJ2-7; the match to TRBD2 covers 8 bases. V lost 8 bases, J lost 5 bases, and 2 bases stayed unmatched. Per the germline V gene, CDR1 is MNHEY and CDR2 is SMNVEV (reference sequence). This CDR3 has 11 amino acids. The CDR3: CASRGGHEQYF. The CDR3, as DNA: TGTGCCAGCCGGGGGGGCCACGAGCAGTACTTC.

This rearrangement joins TRBV3-1 (or the pseudogene TRBV3-2) to TRBJ2-2; D unclear. Germline V CDR1 and CDR2: LGHDT, YNNKEL (reference sequence). This CDR3 region has 15 residues. Trimming removed 1 base at V and 5 bases at J, with 11 bases between. The CDR3 region has the DNA TGTGCCAGCAGCCAAGCCCACCTCGGGACCGGGGAGCTGTTTTTT. This gives the protein CASSQAHLGTGELFF.

J is TRBJ2-1 and V is TRBV9; 10 nucleotides line up with TRBD2. This CDR3 has 17 amino acids. The germline gives CDR1 SGDLS, CDR2 YYNGEE. With 0 bases clipped from V and 9 bases from J, the junction kept 12 bases outside the gene matches. The CDR3 loop is CASSVDPLAGVVGEQFF. In DNA, the CDR3 is TGTGCCAGCAGCGTAGACCCCCTAGCGGGAGTAGTCGGTGAGCAGTTCTTC.